This T cell receptor beta chain was sequenced for a study of blood T cell repertoires in COVID-19. The protocol was immunoSEQ multiplex PCR, while the TCRdb copy is restricted to in-frame clones and leaves out a portion. The sample has fewer than 95,000 clones, roughly 88% seen once. This clone showed up just a few times. This CDR3 region has 15 residues. V was clipped by 9 bases and J by 6 bases; unmatched bases: 16. Germline-derived CDR1 and CDR2 are MNHEY and SVGAGI. The rearrangement links TRBV6-5 to TRBJ1-2; 7 bases are shared with TRBD1. The specimen was peripheral blood. The sequence derives from a middle-aged man with active or convalescent COVID-19. CDR3 in amino acids: CASPSDRYGGDGYTF. CDR3 in DNA: TGTGCCAGTCCCTCGGACAGGTACGGGGGAGATGGCTACACCTTC.